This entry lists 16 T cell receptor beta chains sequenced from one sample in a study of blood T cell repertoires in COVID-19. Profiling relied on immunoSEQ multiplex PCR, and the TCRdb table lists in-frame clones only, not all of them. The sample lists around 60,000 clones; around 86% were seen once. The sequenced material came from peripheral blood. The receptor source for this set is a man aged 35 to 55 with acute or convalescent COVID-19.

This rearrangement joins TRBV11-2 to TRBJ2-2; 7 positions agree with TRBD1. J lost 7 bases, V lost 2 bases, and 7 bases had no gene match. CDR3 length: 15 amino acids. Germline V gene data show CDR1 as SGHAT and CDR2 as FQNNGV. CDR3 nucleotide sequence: TGTGCCAGCAGCTTAAGGGGGCTAAGGGGCGGGGAGCTGTTTTTT. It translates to CASSLRGLRGGELFF.

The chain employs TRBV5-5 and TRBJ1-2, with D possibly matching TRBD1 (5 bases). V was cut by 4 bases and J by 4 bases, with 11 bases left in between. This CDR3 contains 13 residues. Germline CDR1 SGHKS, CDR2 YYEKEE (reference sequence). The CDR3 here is CASSNDSPYGYTF. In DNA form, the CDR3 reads TGTGCCAGCAGCAATGACAGCCCCTATGGCTACACCTTC.

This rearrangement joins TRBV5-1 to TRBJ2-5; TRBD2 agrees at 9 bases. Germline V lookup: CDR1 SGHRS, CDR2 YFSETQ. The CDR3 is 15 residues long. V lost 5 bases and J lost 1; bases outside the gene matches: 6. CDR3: CASRFRAGGQETQYF. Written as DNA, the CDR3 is TGCGCCAGCAGGTTCAGAGCGGGGGGCCAAGAGACCCAGTACTTC.

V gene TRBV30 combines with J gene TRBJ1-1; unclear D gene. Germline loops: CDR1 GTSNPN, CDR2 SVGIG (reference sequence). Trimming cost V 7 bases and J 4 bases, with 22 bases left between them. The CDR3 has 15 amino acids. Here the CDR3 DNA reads TGTGCCTTCAAGCCCCGGGGATCGAAGGGCACTGAAGCTTTCTTT. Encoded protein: CAFKPRGSKGTEAFF. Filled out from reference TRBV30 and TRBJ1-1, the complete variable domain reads SQTIHQWPATLVQPVGSPLSLECTVEGTSNPNLYWYRQAAGRGLQLLFYSVGIGQISSEVPQNLSASRPQDRQFILSSKKLLLSDSGFYLCAFKPRGSKGTEAFFGQGTRLTVV.

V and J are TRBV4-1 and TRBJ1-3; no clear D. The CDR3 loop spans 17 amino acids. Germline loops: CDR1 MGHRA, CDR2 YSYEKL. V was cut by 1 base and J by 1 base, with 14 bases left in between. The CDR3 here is CASSQVAVPFSGNTIYF. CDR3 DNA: TGCGCCAGCAGCCAAGTCGCAGTACCATTTTCTGGAAACACCATATATTTT.

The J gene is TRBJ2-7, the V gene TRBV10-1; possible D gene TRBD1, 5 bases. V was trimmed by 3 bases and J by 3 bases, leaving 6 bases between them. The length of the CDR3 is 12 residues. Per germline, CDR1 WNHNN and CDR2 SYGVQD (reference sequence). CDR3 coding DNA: TGCGCCAGCAGTGACGACAGCTACGAGCAGTACTTC. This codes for CASSDDSYEQYF.

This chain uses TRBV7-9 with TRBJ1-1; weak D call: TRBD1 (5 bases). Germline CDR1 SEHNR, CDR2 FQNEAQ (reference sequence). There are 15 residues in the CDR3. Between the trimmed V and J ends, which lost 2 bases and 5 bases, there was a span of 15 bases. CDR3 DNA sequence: TGTGCCAGCAGCTTATCAGCGGGGGGGTATACTGAAGCTTTCTTT. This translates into CASSLSAGGYTEAFF.

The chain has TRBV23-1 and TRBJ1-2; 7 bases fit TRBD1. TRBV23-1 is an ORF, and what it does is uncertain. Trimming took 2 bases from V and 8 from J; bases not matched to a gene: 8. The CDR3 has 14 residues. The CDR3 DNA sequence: TGCGCCAGCAGTCAAAGGACACAGGGGAGCGGCTACACCTTC. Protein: CASSQRTQGSGYTF.

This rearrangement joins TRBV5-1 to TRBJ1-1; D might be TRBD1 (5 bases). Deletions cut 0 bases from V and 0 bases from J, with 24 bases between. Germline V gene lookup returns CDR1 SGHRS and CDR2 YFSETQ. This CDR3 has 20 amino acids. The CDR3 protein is CASSLGGGAARQSLNTEAFF. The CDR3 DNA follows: TGCGCCAGCAGCTTGGGCGGTGGGGCCGCGAGACAGAGTTTGAACACTGAAGCTTTCTTT.

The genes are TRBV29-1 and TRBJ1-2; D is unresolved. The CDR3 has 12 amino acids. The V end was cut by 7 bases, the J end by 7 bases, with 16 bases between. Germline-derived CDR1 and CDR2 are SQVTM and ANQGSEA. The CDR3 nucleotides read TGCAGCGCTGAGACCTGGGGAGCTGGCTACACCTTC. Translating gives CSAETWGAGYTF.

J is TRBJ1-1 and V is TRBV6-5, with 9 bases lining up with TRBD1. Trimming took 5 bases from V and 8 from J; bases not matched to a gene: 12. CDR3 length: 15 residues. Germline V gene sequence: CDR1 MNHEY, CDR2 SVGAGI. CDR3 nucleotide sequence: TGTGCCAGCAGTCTACTACAGGGGGCGTTCGGGGAAGCTTTCTTT. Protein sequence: CASSLLQGAFGEAFF.

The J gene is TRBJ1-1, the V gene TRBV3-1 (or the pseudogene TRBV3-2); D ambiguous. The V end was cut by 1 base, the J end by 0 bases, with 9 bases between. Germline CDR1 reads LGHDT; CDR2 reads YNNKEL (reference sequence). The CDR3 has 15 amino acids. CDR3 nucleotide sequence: TGTGCCAGCAGCCAAGTTCCCAGGATGAACACTGAAGCTTTCTTT. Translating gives CASSQVPRMNTEAFF.

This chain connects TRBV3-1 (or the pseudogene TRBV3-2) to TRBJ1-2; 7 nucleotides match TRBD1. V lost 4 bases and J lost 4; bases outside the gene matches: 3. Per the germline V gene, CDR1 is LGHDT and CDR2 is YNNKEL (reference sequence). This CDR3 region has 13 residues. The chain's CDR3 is CASSLGQPYGYTF. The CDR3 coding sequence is TGTGCCAGCAGCCTGGGACAGCCCTATGGCTACACCTTC.

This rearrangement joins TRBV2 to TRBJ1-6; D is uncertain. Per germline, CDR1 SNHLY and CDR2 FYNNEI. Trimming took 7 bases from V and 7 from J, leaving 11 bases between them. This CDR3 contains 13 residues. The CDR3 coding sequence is TGTGCCAGCAAAGTATCTCAGAATTCACCCCTCCACTTT. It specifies CASKVSQNSPLHF.

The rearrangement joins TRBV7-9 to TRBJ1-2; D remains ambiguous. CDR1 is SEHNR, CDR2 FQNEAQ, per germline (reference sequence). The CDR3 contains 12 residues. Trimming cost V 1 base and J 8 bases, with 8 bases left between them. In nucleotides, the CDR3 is TGTGCCAGCAGCTTAGAGCCCAGGGGCTACACCTTC. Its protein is CASSLEPRGYTF.

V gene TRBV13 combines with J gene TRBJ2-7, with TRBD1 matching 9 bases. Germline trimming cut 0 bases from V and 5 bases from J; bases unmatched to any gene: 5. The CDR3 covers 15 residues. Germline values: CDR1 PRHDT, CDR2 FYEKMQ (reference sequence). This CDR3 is CASSLGGQGRDEQYF. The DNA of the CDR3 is TGTGCCAGCAGCTTAGGGGGACAGGGTAGGGACGAGCAGTACTTC.